This T cell receptor beta chain was captured in a study of blood T cells in healthy people across ages. Across the study: Capture by template switching was about one barcoded beta molecule per two T cells.

CDR3 length: 16 residues. V was pared by 6 bases and J by 4 bases, with 8 bases of the junction left unmatched. Germline V gene sequence: CDR1 SGHTA, CDR2 FQGNSA. This clonotype was picked up a small number of times. Combining a sample-barcoded 5' primer with a J-beta primer mix, a second PCR ran for roughly 7 to 11 cycles. Every single cDNA molecule received a tag from a template-switch adaptor with 12 random nucleotides. A single record per CDR3 protein comes from TCRdb applying MiXCR to the 5' RACE reads. The table records 1.5 million to 2 million distinct CDR3 sequences, approximately 50% of them present only once. The authors drew 8 to 10 milliliters of peripheral blood from each donor.

The sample was blood. V is TRBV7-2 and J is TRBJ2-5; 13 bases map to TRBD2. This receptor was taken from a woman aged 40 to 50 in good health. CDR3 sequence (DNA): TGTGCCAGCAGAGCCGGGGGACTAGCGGGGACAGAGACCCAGTACTTC. This gives the protein CASRAGGLAGTETQYF.